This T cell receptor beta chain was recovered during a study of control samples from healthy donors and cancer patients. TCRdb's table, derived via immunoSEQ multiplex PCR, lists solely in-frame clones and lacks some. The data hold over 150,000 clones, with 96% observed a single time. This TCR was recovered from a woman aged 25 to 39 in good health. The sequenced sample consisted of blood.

The CDR3 sequence is CASSQAPPPGQGAEQYF. In nucleotides, the CDR3 is TGTGCCAGCAGCCAGGCCCCACCCCCGGGACAGGGGGCCGAGCAGTACTTC. V is TRBV7-6 and J is TRBJ2-7; 12 bases align to TRBD1. Germline loops: CDR1 SGHVS, CDR2 FNYEAQ. V shed 5 bases and J 6 bases; nucleotides not matched to a gene: 14. This CDR3 contains 17 residues.